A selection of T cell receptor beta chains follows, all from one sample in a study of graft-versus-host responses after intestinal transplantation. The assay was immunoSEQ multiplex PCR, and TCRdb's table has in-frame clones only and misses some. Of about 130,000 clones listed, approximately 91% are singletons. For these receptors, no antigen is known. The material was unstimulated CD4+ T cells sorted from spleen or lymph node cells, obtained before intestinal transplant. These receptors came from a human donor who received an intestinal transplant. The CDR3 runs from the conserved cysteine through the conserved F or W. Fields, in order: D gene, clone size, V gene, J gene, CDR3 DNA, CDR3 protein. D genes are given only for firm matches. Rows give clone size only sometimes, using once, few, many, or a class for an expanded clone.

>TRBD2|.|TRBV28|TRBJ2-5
TGTGCCAGCAGCTCAACTAAACTAGCGGTCCAAGAGACCCAGTACTTC
CASSSTKLAVQETQYF
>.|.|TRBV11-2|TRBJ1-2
TGTGCCAGCAGCTTAGAGCTTCAGAGGGCCCTCGGGGGCTACACCTTC
CASSLELQRALGGYTF
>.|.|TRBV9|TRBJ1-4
TGTGCCAGCAGCACTAACAGTTTTCATGAAAAACTGTTTTTT
CASSTNSFHEKLFF
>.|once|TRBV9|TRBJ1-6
TGTGCCAGCAGCGTAGGTGAATATAATTCACCCCTCCACTTT
CASSVGEYNSPLHF
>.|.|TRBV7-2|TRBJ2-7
TGTGCCAGCAGCTTAGCTAGCGAATACTACGAGCAGTACTTC
CASSLASEYYEQYF
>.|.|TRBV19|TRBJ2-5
TGTGCCAGTAGTATAGGGGGGCAGGGGCGCATCCAAGAGACCCAGTACTTC
CASSIGGQGRIQETQYF
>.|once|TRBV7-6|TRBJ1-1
TGTGCCAGCAGCCAACCCTCGAACACTGAAGCTTTCTTT
CASSQPSNTEAFF
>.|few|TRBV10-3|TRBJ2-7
TGTGCCATCAGTGATTCCGGGACTTCTTTCTACGAGCAGTACTTC
CAISDSGTSFYEQYF
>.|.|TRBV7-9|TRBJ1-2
TGTGCCAGCAGCTTAGCGTCAGGGATCGTTGACTACACCTTC
CASSLASGIVDYTF
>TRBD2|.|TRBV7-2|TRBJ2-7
TGTGCCAGCAGCTTAGCTAGCGGGAGGTACGAGCAGTACTTC
CASSLASGRYEQYF
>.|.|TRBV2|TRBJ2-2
TGTGCCAGCAGGTTAGGGGAGAACACCGGGGAGCTGTTTTTT
CASRLGENTGELFF
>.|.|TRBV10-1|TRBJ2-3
TGCGCCAGCAGTGAGTCGTGGCCGGCAGATACGCAGTATTTT
CASSESWPADTQYF
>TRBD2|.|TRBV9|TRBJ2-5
TGTGCCAGCAGCGTAGGAGCGGGGGGCGCGGGGGAGACCCAGTACTTC
CASSVGAGGAGETQYF
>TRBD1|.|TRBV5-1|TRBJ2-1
TGCGCCAGCAGCTTGACGCGGACAGGGGGCATCAATGAGCAGTTCTTC
CASSLTRTGGINEQFF
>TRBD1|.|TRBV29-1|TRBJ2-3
TGCAGCGTTGAAGACCCGGGACAGGGTCGCACAGATACGCAGTATTTT
CSVEDPGQGRTDTQYF
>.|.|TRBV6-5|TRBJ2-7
TGTGCCAGCAGTTACCTTACCGGACTTCACTACGAGCAGTACTTC
CASSYLTGLHYEQYF
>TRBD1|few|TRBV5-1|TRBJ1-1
TGCGCCAGCAGCTTGGCGGGACAGGGGATCAGCACTGAAGCTTTCTTT
CASSLAGQGISTEAFF
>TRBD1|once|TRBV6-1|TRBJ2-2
TGTGCCAGCACAACGGACAGGGGGCCCACCGGGGAGCTGTTTTTT
CASTTDRGPTGELFF
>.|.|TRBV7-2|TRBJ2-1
TGTGCCAGCAGCTTAGGTCTAAATGAGCAGTTCTTC
CASSLGLNEQFF
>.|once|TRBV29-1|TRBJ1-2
TGCACTGGACAAGACCCGTATGGCTACACCTTC
CTGQDPYGYTF
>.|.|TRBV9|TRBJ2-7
TGTGCCAGCAGCGTAGGAGCGTCCTACGAGCAGTACTTC
CASSVGASYEQYF
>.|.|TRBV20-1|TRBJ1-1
TGCAGTGCTGTTGGCACTGAAGCTTTCTTT
CSAVGTEAFF
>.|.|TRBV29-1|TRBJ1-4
TGCAGCGTTGAAGGAGGGGCTGAGAAACTGTTTTTT
CSVEGGAEKLFF
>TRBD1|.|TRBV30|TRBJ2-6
TGTGCCTGGAGTGTCCTCAGGACAGGGGCTTCTGGGGCCAACGTCCTGACTTTC
CAWSVLRTGASGANVLTF
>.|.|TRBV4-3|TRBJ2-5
TGCGCCAGCAGCCAAGATGGAACAGGGCGGGAGACCCAGTACTTC
CASSQDGTGRETQYF
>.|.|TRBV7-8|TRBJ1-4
TGTGCCAGCAGCTTACGGCAGGCTCGTGAAAAACTGTTTTTT
CASSLRQAREKLFF
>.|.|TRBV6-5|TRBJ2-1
TGTGCCAGCAGTTGGGGGAGTTCCTACAATGAGCAGTTCTTC
CASSWGSSYNEQFF
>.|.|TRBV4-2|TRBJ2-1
TGTGCCAGCAGCCAAGGTCCAGGGGAGGGGGATGAGCAGTTCTTC
CASSQGPGEGDEQFF
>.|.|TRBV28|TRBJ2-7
TGTGCCAGCAGTTCCCCCGGGAGCCTCTCCTACGAGCAGTACTTC
CASSSPGSLSYEQYF
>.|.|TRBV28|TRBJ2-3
TGTGCCAGCAGTTTACGGGGGGCGAATACGCAGTATTTT
CASSLRGANTQYF
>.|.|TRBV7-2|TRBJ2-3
TGTGCCAGCAGCTTAGCCACAGATACGCAGTATTTT
CASSLATDTQYF
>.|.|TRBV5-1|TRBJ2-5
TGCGCCAGCAGCTTTTCCAGGCAACCAGAGACCCAGTACTTC
CASSFSRQPETQYF
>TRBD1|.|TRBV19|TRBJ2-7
TGTGCCAGTAGTACTACCCCACGACAGGGAACGACCTACGAGCAGTACTTC
CASSTTPRQGTTYEQYF
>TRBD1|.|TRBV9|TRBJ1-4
TGTGCCAGCAGCGTAGCCGGGACAGGGTTCGAAAAACTGTTTTTT
CASSVAGTGFEKLFF
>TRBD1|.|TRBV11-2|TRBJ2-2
TGTGCCAGCAGCTTAGCCATTCCCGGGACAGGGTTCGCCGGGGAGCTGTTTTTT
CASSLAIPGTGFAGELFF
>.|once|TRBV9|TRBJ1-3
TGTGCCAGCAGCGTAGGGGCCGCTGGAAACACCATATATTTT
CASSVGAAGNTIYF
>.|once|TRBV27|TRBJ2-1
TGTGCCAGCAGTTTATTACCTACCTACAATGAGCAGTTCTTC
CASSLLPTYNEQFF
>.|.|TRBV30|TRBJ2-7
TGTGCCTCGCGGCTCATGACTTACTACGAGCAGTACTTC
CASRLMTYYEQYF
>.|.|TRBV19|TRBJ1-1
TGTGCCAGTAGTCGATTGAGGGGCACTGAAGCTTTCTTT
CASSRLRGTEAFF